These T cell receptor beta chains were read from a single sample in a study of Ad26.COV2.S vaccination and SARS-CoV-2 variants. This table comes from immunoSEQ multiplex PCR, and its TCRdb copy is limited to in-frame clones, with some not included. Among approximately 150,000 clones listed, approximately 90% were seen once. The specimen was peripheral blood, collected after recovery from COVID-19. Receptor source: a human donor who had recovered from COVID-19. CDR3s include the opening cysteine and the closing phenylalanine or tryptophan. D genes are given only for firm matches. Clone size is given for some rows only: seen once, a few or many times, or a class if the clone is expanded.

j_call: TRBJ2-3
v_call: TRBV28
clone_size: -
d_call: -
cdr3_aa: CASSLTGPTDTQYF
cdr3_nt: TGTGCCAGCAGTTTAACCGGGCCCACAGATACGCAGTATTTT

j_call: TRBJ1-6
v_call: TRBV6-5
clone_size: -
d_call: -
cdr3_aa: CASSYSGYSPLHF
cdr3_nt: TGTGCCAGCAGTTACTCGGGGTATTCACCCCTCCACTTT

j_call: TRBJ1-5
v_call: TRBV19
clone_size: -
d_call: TRBD1
cdr3_aa: CASSAQGGNQPQHF
cdr3_nt: TGTGCCAGTAGTGCGCAGGGGGGAAATCAGCCCCAGCATTTT

j_call: TRBJ2-3
v_call: TRBV5-1
clone_size: -
d_call: -
cdr3_aa: CASSLTDSTDTQYF
cdr3_nt: TGCGCCAGCAGCTTGACGGACAGCACAGATACGCAGTATTTT

j_call: TRBJ1-6
v_call: TRBV19
clone_size: -
d_call: -
cdr3_aa: CASSIPNSPLHF
cdr3_nt: TGTGCCAGTAGTATCCCTAATTCACCCCTCCACTTT

j_call: TRBJ1-1
v_call: TRBV27
clone_size: -
d_call: -
cdr3_aa: CASRTGGPDTEAFF
cdr3_nt: TGTGCCAGCAGGACTGGGGGGCCGGACACTGAAGCTTTCTTT

j_call: TRBJ2-2
v_call: TRBV5-6
clone_size: -
d_call: -
cdr3_aa: CASSHILEWSNTGELFF
cdr3_nt: TGTGCCAGCAGCCACATCCTCGAATGGTCGAACACCGGGGAGCTGTTTTTT

j_call: TRBJ1-5
v_call: TRBV7-2
clone_size: -
d_call: -
cdr3_aa: CASGDMAFGPQHF
cdr3_nt: TGTGCCAGCGGGGACATGGCCTTTGGGCCCCAGCATTTT

j_call: TRBJ1-6
v_call: TRBV15
clone_size: -
d_call: -
cdr3_aa: CATSGRVQDSYNSPLHF
cdr3_nt: TGTGCCACCAGCGGTCGGGTACAAGACTCCTATAATTCACCCCTCCACTTT

j_call: TRBJ1-6
v_call: TRBV5-4
clone_size: -
d_call: -
cdr3_aa: CASSPDSRHSPLHF
cdr3_nt: TGTGCCAGCAGCCCCGACAGCCGTCATTCACCCCTCCACTTT

j_call: TRBJ2-7
v_call: TRBV11-2
clone_size: few
d_call: TRBD2
cdr3_aa: CASSSGLAGGNEQYF
cdr3_nt: TGTGCCAGCAGCTCCGGACTAGCGGGGGGTAACGAGCAGTACTTC

j_call: TRBJ2-5
v_call: TRBV18
clone_size: -
d_call: -
cdr3_aa: CASSVDHGETQYF
cdr3_nt: TGTGCCAGCTCAGTGGATCATGGAGAGACCCAGTACTTC

j_call: TRBJ2-1
v_call: TRBV18
clone_size: few
d_call: -
cdr3_aa: CASSPGAHHNEQFF
cdr3_nt: TGTGCCAGCTCACCAGGGGCTCACCACAATGAGCAGTTCTTC

j_call: TRBJ1-2
v_call: TRBV28
clone_size: -
d_call: -
cdr3_aa: CASRATLGDGYTF
cdr3_nt: TGTGCCAGCAGAGCGACGCTCGGCGATGGCTACACCTTC

j_call: TRBJ2-5
v_call: TRBV12-3/TRBV12-4
clone_size: -
d_call: -
cdr3_aa: CASSFGKTQYF
cdr3_nt: TGTGCCAGCAGTTTTGGGAAGACCCAGTACTTC

j_call: TRBJ1-5
v_call: TRBV6-1
clone_size: -
d_call: -
cdr3_aa: CASSLGQPQHF
cdr3_nt: TGTGCCAGCAGCCTCGGTCAGCCCCAGCATTTT

j_call: TRBJ1-2
v_call: TRBV7-8
clone_size: once
d_call: -
cdr3_aa: CASSLRRGRDNYGYTF
cdr3_nt: TGTGCCAGCAGCTTACGCCGCGGCAGGGATAACTATGGCTACACCTTC

j_call: TRBJ1-6
v_call: TRBV14
clone_size: -
d_call: -
cdr3_aa: CASSFLGNSPLHF
cdr3_nt: TGTGCCAGCAGCTTCTTGGGGAATTCACCCCTCCACTTT

j_call: TRBJ2-1
v_call: TRBV12-5
clone_size: once
d_call: TRBD2
cdr3_aa: CASGRGTSGFNEQFF
cdr3_nt: TGTGCTAGTGGCAGAGGGACTAGCGGCTTCAATGAGCAGTTCTTC

j_call: TRBJ2-7
v_call: TRBV6-5
clone_size: -
d_call: TRBD2
cdr3_aa: CASRQQGLGGYEQYF
cdr3_nt: TGTGCCAGCAGACAGCAGGGACTAGGGGGCTACGAGCAGTACTTC

j_call: TRBJ1-2
v_call: TRBV6-2/TRBV6-3
clone_size: -
d_call: -
cdr3_aa: CASSLTLGGDDYGYTF
cdr3_nt: TGTGCCAGCAGTCTAACCTTGGGGGGCGATGACTATGGCTACACCTTC

j_call: TRBJ1-2
v_call: TRBV7-2
clone_size: -
d_call: TRBD1
cdr3_aa: CASSPSGGANYGYTF
cdr3_nt: TGTGCCAGCAGCCCCTCAGGGGGCGCTAACTATGGCTACACCTTC